These 5 T cell receptor beta chains were sequenced from one sample in a study of spatial heterogeneity in lung cancer. Time point meaning: blood at routine non-recurrence follow-up after resection. The authors sequenced whole RNA from tumor, nontumor lung or frozen PBMC without sorting. MiXCR, applied by TCRdb to the 5' RACE reads, yields one record per CDR3 protein. Among about 120,000 distinct CDR3 sequences listed, 9% to 15% were seen once. The sequences come from PBMCs, collected at follow-up. The receptor source for this set is a male donor with early-stage non-small cell lung cancer.

This clonotype came up a few times. V and J are TRBV19 and TRBJ1-4, with a possible D match to TRBD1 (5 bases). Germline CDR1 is LNHDA and CDR2 is SQIVND (reference sequence). Trimming pared 1 base from V and 7 bases from J, leaving 7 bases between. The CDR3 has 13 residues. The CDR3 coding sequence is TGTGCCAGTAGTATAGGGGGCGTTGAAAAACTGTTTTTT. The encoded protein is CASSIGGVEKLFF.

This clonotype was counted a few times. This chain connects TRBV11-1 to TRBJ2-1, with D perhaps matching TRBD1 or TRBD2 (6 bases each). V was cut by 1 base and J by 8 bases, with 12 bases left in between. This CDR3 has 14 residues. The V gene's germline CDR1 is SGHAT and CDR2 FQDESV (reference sequence). The CDR3: CASSLEGGKDEQFF. Here the CDR3 DNA reads TGTGCCAGCAGCTTAGAGGGGGGCAAGGATGAGCAGTTCTTC.

The J gene is TRBJ2-3, the V gene TRBV6-2 or TRBV6-3, with unresolved D. Germline CDR1 reads MNHEY; CDR2 reads SVGEGT. The CDR3 is 18 residues long. V was cut by 6 bases and J by 1 base, with 23 bases left in between. This chain's CDR3 is CASSPGPDLPSGTDTQYF. DNA of the CDR3: TGTGCCAGCAGCCCCGGACCCGATTTACCCAGTGGCACAGATACGCAGTATTTT.

The chain employs TRBV7-8 and TRBJ2-2; D is possibly TRBD2 (7 bases). The CDR3 loop spans 16 amino acids. The germline gives CDR1 SGHVS, CDR2 FQNEAQ. V was shortened by 1 base and J by 5 bases, with 14 bases between the two germline ends. CDR3 DNA: TGTGCCAGCAGCTTAGTAGGCGGGGGCCGGACCGGGGAGCTGTTTTTT. The encoded protein is CASSLVGGGRTGELFF.

This clonotype was seen a few times. The gene calls are TRBV10-3 and TRBJ1-1, with TRBD1 identical over 7 bases. Per the germline V gene, CDR1 is ENHRY and CDR2 is SYGVKD. Losses at the gene ends were 6 bases for V and 3 bases for J; bases not matched to a gene: 13. The CDR3 is 16 amino acids. The CDR3 nucleotides are TGTGCCATCAGCAGAACAGGGGCCCCAACGTACACTGAAGCTTTCTTT. It encodes CAISRTGAPTYTEAFF.